This TCR beta chain was captured in a study of T cells after yellow fever vaccination. For the study at large: Preparation used SMART-Seq v4 Ultra Low Input for the low-cell-number fractions.

As for this clonotype: Antigen unknown.

In making TCR cDNA, 5'RACE template switching added a universal primer site and UMIs to it. Via MiXCR, TCRdb re-called the 5' RACE reads, giving one row per CDR3 protein. The sample contains 300,000 to 350,000 distinct CDR3 sequences, around 4.4% of which appear only once. Findings and caveats of the study: In FACS-sorted repertoires, abundant clonotypes from the bulk population could appear as contaminants. Most clones from primary vaccination were detected again post-booster (roughly 96% CD4, 88% CD8).

Deletions cut 2 bases from V and 10 bases from J, with 6 bases between. Germline lookup yields CDR1 KGHSH and CDR2 LQKENI. The CDR3 loop spans 12 amino acids. This TCR was recovered from a young man who received the YFV17D yellow fever vaccine. The sequenced sample was PBMCs, obtained 15 days after the yellow fever booster vaccination. V and J are TRBV18 and TRBJ2-6; D unclear. CDR3 DNA: TGTGCCAGCTCACCAAGTGGTAACGTCCTGACTTTC. Protein product: CASSPSGNVLTF.